This T cell receptor beta chain was identified during a study of response to subunit inactivated influenza vaccine. With regard to this clonotype: Its target is not known.

TCRdb recomputed calls from the RT-PCR reads with MiXCR, one row per CDR3 protein. The sample lists roughly 520,000 distinct CDR3 sequences, 25% occurring once. The CDR3 loop spans 9 amino acids. Study results and limitations: It was suggested by the authors that few new T cells are recruited by each seasonal influenza vaccination.

This sequence joins TRBV21-1 and TRBJ1-1. TRBV21-1 is flagged as a pseudogene. This receptor was identified in a man over 45 who received an inactivated influenza vaccine. The sample in question was CD4+ T cells sorted from PBMCs, obtained about 5 days after vaccination. The CDR3 protein is CAPGSEAFF. CDR3 DNA sequence: TGTGCCCCTGGGAGTGAAGCTTTCTTT.